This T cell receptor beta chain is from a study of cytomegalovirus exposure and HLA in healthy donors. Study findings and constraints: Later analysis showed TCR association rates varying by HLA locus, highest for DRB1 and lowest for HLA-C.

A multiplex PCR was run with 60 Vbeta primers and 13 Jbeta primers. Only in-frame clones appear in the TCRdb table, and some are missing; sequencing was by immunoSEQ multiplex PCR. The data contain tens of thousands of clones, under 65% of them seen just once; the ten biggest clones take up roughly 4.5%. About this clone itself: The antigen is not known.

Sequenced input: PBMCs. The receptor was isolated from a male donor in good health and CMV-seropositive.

The CDR3 nucleotides are TGTGCCAGCAGCTCCGGGACAGGGAGGTCCTACGAGCAGTACTTC. Translated, it gives CASSSGTGRSYEQYF. The chain combines TRBV11-3 with TRBJ2-7, with TRBD1 matching 9 bases. Germline CDR1 is SGHNT and CDR2 is YENEEA. The V and J ends lost 4 bases and 1 base, in that order; junction bases with no gene match: 5. The CDR3 length is 15 residues.